The sequence of this T cell receptor beta chain was determined in a study of blood T cell repertoires in COVID-19 (dated by TCRdb to the early 2020s). With regard to the full study: Collaborator samples came from the United States, Italy and Spain and covered acute and convalescent phases of COVID-19. Sample metadata almost always included a de-identified subject ID, COVID-19 status, age in years and sex. The samples were drawn from two sources: the first 160 participants of the ongoing ImmuneRACE study, and 1,000 to 1,500 subjects contributed by 6 global collaborators. Subjects who had been exposed to COVID-19, were actively infected with it, or had recovered from it provided the deeply sampled blood TCRbeta repertoires that made up the dataset. Where HLA class I and class II types were available, the types were taken from metadata supplied by the sample provider, not from assay-based typing. The prospective study material was composed of cDNA or gDNA derived from T cells, B-cell-depleted T cells, or PBMCs. The repertoires were made available in a free public database intended to serve as a resource for research on the immune response to SARS-CoV-2. General findings and caveats noted by the study authors: How much clinical and demographic metadata was included differed by source and by participant, and the metadata was provided uncurated.

The immunoSEQ Assay, a bias-controlled multiplex PCR, was used to amplify TCRbeta CDR3 regions from genomic DNA. In the original analysis: Within the assay, amplification of reference gene primers was used to estimate how many nucleated cells each sample contained. To quantify the absolute abundance of each unique TCRbeta CDR3 rearrangement, sequence reads were collapsed and filtered. Productive Simpson clonality was computed per sample as the square root of Simpson's diversity index over productive rearrangements. TCRdb limited this immuneACCESS table to in-frame rearrangements with V and J called. A share of clones is missing; checked studies link under half to unresolved V genes, and the rest is unexplained. V, J and clone size are those of that table, while D and trimming were read from the DNA. A total of around 330,000 clones appear in this sample, 75% to 90% of them only once. The ten biggest clones cover approximately 8.8% of the sample.

Enrolling through a virtual design, the prospective study's participants ranged in age from about 18 to 100 years and lived across some 23 United States geographic areas. Cohort assignment in the prospective study relied on participant-reported clinical history from a screening survey and a study questionnaire. For ImmuneRACE Cohort 3, a participant was defined as recovered based on two consecutive negative NP/OP PCR tests, clearance by a healthcare professional, or resolution of symptoms. In the prospective study, whole blood, serum and a nasopharyngeal or oropharyngeal swab were collected from each participant by mobile phlebotomists. Additional blood draws and questionnaires over an approximately two-month period could optionally be provided by prospective study participants. Before DNA extraction, blood samples from the prospective study were shipped at room temperature or frozen. Worth noting for this clone: Its target antigen remains unknown. No base-level quality is on record; no much larger clone is a single base apart.

V is cut by 6 bases and J by 4 bases, and the space between the germline ends is 16 bases. From a lookup of the germline V gene, CDR1 and CDR2 are MDHEN and SYDVKM. The CDR3 sequence holds 15 residues, the cysteine and phenylalanine included. Only the CDR3 part of the read is kept: 45 bases, read in frame from the first base. The source is a woman aged 40 to 50 who had recovered from COVID-19. The chain is made from TRBV28 and TRBJ1-5, with the D gene uncertain. The sequenced material came from PBMCs or T cells enriched from blood (not recorded which). The CDR3: CASSSTPLGNQPQHF. The DNA sequence is TGTGCCAGCAGCTCGACACCCCTGGGTAATCAGCCCCAGCATTTT.